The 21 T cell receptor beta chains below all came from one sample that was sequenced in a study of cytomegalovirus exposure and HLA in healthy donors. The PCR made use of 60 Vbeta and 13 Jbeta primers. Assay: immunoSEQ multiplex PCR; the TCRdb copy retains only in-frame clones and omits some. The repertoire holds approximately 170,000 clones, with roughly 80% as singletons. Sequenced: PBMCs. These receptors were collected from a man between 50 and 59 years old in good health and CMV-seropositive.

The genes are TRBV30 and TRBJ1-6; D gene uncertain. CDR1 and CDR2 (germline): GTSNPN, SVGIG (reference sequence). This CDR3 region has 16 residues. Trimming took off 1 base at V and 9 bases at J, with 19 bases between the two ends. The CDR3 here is CAWSDHPRGGISPLHF. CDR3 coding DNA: TGTGCCTGGAGTGATCACCCCCGGGGAGGAATTTCACCCCTCCACTTT.

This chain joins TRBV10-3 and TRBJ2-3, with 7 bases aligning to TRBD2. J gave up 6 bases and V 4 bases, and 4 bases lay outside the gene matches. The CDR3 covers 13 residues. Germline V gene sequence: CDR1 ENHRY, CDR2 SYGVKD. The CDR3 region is CAISGGGRDTQYF. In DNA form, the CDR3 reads TGTGCCATCAGTGGGGGAGGGAGGGATACGCAGTATTTT.

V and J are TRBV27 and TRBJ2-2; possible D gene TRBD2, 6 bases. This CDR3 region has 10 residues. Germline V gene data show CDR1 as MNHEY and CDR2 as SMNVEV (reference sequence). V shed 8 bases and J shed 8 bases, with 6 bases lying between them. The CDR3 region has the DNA TGTGCCAGCGGAGGGGGGGAGCTGTTTTTT. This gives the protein CASGGGELFF.

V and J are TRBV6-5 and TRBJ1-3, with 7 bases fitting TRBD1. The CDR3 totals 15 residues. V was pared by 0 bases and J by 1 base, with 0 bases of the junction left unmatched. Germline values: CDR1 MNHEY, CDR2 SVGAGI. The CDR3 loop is CASSYSTGSGNTIYF. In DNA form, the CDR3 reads TGTGCCAGCAGTTACTCGACAGGGTCTGGAAACACCATATATTTT.

The CDR3 reads CASSQAGQIQYF. CDR3 DNA sequence: TGCGCCAGCAGCCAAGCCGGACAAATTCAGTACTTC. This chain uses TRBV4-3 with TRBJ2-4; D may be TRBD1 (5 bases). V was cut by 1 base and J by 10 bases, with 8 bases left in between. There are 12 residues in the CDR3. The germline gives CDR1 LGHNA, CDR2 YSLEER.

The CDR3 DNA reads as TGTGCCAGCAGCTCGCCGGGACAGTCGAGAGAGCAGTACTTC. Protein product: CASSSPGQSREQYF. V usage is TRBV7-9 and J usage is TRBJ2-7; 7 bases align to TRBD1. Germline V lookup: CDR1 SEHNR, CDR2 FQNEAQ (reference sequence). This CDR3 is built from 14 residues. Trimming at V came to 4 bases and at J to 7 bases, leaving 10 bases not matched to a gene.

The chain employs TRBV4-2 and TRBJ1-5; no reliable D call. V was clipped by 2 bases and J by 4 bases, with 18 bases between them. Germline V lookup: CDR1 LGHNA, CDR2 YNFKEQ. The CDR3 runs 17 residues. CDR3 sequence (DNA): TGTGCCAGCAGCCAACACCACCAAGGAGAATATAATCAGCCCCAGCATTTT. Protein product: CASSQHHQGEYNQPQHF.

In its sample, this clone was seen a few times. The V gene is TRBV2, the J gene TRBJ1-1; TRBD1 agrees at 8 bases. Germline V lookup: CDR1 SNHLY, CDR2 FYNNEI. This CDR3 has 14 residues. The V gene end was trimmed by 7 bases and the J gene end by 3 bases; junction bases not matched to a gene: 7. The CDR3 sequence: CASTDRQGYTEAFF. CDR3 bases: TGTGCCAGCACTGACCGACAGGGGTACACTGAAGCTTTCTTT.

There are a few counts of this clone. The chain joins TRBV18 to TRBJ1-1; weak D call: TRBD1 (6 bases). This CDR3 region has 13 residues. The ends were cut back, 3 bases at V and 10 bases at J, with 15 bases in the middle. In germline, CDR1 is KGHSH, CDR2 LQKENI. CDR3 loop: CASSPPGQKLAFF. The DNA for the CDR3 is TGTGCCAGCTCACCCCCGGGACAAAAGTTAGCTTTCTTT.

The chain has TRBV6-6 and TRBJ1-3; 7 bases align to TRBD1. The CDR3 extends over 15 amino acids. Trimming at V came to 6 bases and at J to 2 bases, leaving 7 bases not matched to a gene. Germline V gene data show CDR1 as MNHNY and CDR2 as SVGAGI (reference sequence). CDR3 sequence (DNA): TGTGCCAGCAGCCCTAACAGGGGAGCTGGAAACACCATATATTTT. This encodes CASSPNRGAGNTIYF.

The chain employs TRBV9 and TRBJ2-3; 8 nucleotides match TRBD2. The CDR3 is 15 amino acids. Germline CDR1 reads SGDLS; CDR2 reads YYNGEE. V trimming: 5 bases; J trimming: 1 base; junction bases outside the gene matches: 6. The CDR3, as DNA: TGTGCCAGCAGTTCAGCGGGAGTGGGCACAGATACGCAGTATTTT. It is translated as CASSSAGVGTDTQYF.

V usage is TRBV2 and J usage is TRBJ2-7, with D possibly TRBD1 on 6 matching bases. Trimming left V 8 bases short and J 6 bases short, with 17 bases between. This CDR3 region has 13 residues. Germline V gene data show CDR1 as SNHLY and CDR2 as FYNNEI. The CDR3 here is CASAINRAPEQYF. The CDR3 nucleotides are TGTGCCAGCGCTATTAACAGGGCCCCCGAGCAGTACTTC.

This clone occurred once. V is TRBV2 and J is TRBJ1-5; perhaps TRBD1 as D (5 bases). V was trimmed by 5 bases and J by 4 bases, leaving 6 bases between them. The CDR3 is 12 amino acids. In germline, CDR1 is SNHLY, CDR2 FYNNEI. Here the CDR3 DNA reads TGTGCCAGCAGTAGGGGAAATCAGCCCCAGCATTTT. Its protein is CASSRGNQPQHF.

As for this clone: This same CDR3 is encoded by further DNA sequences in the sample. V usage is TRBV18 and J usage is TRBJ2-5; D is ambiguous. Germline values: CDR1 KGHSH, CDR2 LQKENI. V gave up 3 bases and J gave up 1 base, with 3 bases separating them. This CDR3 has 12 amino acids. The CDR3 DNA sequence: TGTGCCAGCTCACCTCTCCAAGAGACCCAGTACTTC. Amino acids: CASSPLQETQYF.

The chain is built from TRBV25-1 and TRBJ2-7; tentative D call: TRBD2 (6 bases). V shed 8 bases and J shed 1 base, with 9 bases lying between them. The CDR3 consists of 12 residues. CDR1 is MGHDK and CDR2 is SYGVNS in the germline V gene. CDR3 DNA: TGTGCCAGCGCGGGGCTGTCCTACGAGCAGTACTTC. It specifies CASAGLSYEQYF.

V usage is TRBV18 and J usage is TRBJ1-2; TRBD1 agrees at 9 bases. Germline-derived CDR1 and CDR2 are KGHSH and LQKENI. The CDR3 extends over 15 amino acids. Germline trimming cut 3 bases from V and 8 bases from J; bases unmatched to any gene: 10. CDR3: CASSPEGQGSGGYTF. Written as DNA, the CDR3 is TGTGCCAGCTCACCTGAGGGACAGGGCTCCGGGGGCTACACCTTC.

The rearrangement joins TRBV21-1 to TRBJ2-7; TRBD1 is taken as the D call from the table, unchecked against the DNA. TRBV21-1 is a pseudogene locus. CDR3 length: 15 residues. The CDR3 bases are TGTGCCAGCAGCAAAGGACAGGGGGACCCCTACGAGCAGTACTTC. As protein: CASSKGQGDPYEQYF.

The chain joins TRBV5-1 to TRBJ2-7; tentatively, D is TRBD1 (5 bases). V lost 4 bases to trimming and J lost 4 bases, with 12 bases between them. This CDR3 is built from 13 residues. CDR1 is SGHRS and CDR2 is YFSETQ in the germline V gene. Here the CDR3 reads CASSDPTVYEQYF. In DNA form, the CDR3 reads TGCGCCAGCAGCGACCCGACAGTTTACGAGCAGTACTTC.

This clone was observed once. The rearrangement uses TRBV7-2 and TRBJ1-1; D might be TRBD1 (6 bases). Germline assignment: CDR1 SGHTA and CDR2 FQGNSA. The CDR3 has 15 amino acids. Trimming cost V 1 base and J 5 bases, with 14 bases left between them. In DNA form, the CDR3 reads TGTGCCAGCAGCTTAGAGGGGGGGCGAAGTACTGAAGCTTTCTTT. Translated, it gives CASSLEGGRSTEAFF.

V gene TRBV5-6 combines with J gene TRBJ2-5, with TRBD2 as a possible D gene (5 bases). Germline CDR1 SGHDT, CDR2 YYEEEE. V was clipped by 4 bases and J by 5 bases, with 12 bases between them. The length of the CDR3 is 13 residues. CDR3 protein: CASSGPGGETQYF. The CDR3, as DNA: TGTGCCAGCAGCGGACCAGGCGGGGAGACCCAGTACTTC.

The CDR3 region has the DNA TGTGCCTGGAGTTCTAGGTACAATCAGCCCCAGCATTTT. This sequence encodes CAWSSRYNQPQHF. The rearrangement uses TRBV30 and TRBJ1-5; D is uncertain. From germline, CDR1 is GTSNPN and CDR2 SVGIG (reference sequence). V lost 2 bases to trimming and J lost 3 bases, with 8 bases between them. The CDR3 runs 13 residues.